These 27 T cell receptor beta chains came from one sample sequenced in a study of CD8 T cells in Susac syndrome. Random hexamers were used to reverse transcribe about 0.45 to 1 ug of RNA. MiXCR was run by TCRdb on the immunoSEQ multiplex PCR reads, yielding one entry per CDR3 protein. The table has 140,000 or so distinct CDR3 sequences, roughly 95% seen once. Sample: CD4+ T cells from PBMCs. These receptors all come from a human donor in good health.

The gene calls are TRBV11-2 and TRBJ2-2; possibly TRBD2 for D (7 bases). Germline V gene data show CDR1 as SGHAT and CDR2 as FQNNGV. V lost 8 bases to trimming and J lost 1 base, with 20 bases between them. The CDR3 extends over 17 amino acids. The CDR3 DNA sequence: TGTGCCAGCCGCAAAGGGGGGGGGCGAATGAACACCGGGGAGCTGTTTTTT. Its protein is CASRKGGGRMNTGELFF.

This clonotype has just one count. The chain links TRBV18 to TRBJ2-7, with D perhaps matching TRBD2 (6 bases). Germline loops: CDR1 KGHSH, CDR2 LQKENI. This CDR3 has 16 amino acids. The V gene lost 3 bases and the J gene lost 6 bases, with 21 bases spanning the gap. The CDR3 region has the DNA TGTGCCAGCTCACCCCGAGGGACTCCCTCGGCTCGCGAGCAGTACTTC. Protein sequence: CASSPRGTPSAREQYF.

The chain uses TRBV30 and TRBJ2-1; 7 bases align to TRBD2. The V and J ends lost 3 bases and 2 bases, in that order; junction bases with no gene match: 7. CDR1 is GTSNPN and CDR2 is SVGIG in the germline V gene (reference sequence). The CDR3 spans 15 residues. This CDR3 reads CAWSWASGAYNEQFF. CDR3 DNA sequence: TGTGCCTGGAGCTGGGCTAGCGGTGCCTACAATGAGCAGTTCTTC.

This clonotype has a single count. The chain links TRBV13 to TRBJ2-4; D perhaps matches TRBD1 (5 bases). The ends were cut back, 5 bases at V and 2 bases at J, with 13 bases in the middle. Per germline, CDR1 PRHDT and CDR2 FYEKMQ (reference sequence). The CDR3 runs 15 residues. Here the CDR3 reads CASSPGGATKNIQYF. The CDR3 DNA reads TGTGCCAGCAGCCCCGGTGGGGCCACCAAAAACATTCAGTACTTC.

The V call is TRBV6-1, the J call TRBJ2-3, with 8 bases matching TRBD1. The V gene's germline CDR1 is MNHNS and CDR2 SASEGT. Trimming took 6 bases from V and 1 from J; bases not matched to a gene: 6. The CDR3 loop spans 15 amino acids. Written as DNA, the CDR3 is TGTGCCAGCAGGCCCGCGGGACAGGGCACAGATACGCAGTATTTT. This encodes CASRPAGQGTDTQYF.

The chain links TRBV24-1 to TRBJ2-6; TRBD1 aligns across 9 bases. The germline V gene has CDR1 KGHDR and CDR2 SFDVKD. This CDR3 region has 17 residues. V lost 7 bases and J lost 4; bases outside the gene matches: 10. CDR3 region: CATRPGTGLGGANVLTF. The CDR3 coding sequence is TGTGCCACCAGACCCGGGACAGGGTTAGGGGGGGCCAACGTCCTGACTTTC.

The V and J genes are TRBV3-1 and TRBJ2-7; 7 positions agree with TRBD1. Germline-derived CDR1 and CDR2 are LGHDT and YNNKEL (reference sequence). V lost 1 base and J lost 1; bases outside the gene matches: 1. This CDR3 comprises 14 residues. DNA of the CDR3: TGTGCCAGCAGCCAAGGGGGACAGTCCTACGAGCAGTACTTC. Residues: CASSQGGQSYEQYF.

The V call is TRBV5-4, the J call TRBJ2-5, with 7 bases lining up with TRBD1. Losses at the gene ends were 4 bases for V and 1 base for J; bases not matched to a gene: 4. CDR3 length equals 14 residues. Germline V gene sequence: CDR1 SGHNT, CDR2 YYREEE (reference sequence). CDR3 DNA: TGTGCCAGCAGCAGGTGGGACAGCCAAGAGACCCAGTACTTC. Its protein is CASSRWDSQETQYF.

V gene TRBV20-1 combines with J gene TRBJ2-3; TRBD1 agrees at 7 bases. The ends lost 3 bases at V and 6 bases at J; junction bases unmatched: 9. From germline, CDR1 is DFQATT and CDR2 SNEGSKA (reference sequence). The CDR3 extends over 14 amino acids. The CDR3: CSASQRGRWDTQYF. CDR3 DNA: TGCAGTGCTAGTCAGAGGGGGCGTTGGGATACGCAGTATTTT.

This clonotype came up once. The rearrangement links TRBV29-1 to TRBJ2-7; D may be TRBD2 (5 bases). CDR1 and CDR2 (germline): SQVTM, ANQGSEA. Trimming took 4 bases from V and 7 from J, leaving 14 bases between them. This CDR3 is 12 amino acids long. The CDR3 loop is CSVVQNSGEQYF. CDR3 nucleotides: TGCAGCGTTGTACAGAACTCGGGGGAGCAGTACTTC.

CDR3 sequence (DNA): TGCAGTGCCCGAGGGGACCCCAGGTACAATGAGCAGTTCTTC. Its translation is CSARGDPRYNEQFF. The rearrangement uses TRBV20-1 and TRBJ2-1; D may match TRBD1 or TRBD2 (5 bases each). From germline, CDR1 is DFQATT and CDR2 SNEGSKA (reference sequence). CDR3 length: 14 amino acids. Trimming removed 6 bases at V and 4 bases at J, with 16 bases between.

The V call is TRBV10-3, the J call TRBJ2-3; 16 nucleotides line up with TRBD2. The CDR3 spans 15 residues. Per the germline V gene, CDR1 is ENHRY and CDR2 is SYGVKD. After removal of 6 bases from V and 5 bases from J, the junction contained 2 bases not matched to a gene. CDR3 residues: CAIRGTSGRGDTQYF. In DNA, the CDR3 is TGTGCCATCAGAGGGACTAGCGGGAGGGGAGATACGCAGTATTTT.

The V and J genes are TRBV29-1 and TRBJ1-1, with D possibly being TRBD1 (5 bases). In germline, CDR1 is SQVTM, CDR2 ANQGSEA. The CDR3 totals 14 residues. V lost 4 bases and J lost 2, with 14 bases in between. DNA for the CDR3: TGCAGCGTTGTTCGACAGACGGGCAACACTGAAGCTTTCTTT. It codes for CSVVRQTGNTEAFF.

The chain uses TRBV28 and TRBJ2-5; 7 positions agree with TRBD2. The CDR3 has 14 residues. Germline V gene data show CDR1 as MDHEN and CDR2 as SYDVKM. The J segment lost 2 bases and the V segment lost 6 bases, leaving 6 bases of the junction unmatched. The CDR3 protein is CASRRTSVQETQYF. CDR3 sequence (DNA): TGTGCCAGCAGGCGGACTAGTGTTCAAGAGACCCAGTACTTC.

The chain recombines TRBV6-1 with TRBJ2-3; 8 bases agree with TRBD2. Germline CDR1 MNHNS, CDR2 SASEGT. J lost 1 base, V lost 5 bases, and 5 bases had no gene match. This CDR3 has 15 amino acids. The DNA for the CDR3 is TGTGCCAGCAGTTATAGCGGGATGGGCACAGATACGCAGTATTTT. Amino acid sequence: CASSYSGMGTDTQYF.

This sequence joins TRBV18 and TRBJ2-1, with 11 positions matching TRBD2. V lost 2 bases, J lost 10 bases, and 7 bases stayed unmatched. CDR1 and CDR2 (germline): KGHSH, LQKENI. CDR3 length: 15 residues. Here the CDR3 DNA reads TGTGCCAGCTCACCAGGACTAGCGGGTGGCCGGGAGCAGTTCTTC. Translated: CASSPGLAGGREQFF. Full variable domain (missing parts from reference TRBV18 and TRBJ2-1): NAGVMQNPRHLVRRRGQEARLRCSPMKGHSHVYWYRQLPEEGLKFMVYLQKENIIDESGMPKERFSAEFPKEGPSILRIQQVVRGDSAAYFCASSPGLAGGREQFFGPGTRLTVL.

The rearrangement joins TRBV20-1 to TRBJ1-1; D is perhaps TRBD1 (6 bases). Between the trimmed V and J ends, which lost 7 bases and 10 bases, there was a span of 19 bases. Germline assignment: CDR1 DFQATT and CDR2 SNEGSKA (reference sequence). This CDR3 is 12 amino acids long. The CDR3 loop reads CSVQQGSVPAFF. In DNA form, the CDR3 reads TGCAGTGTCCAACAGGGATCGGTTCCAGCTTTCTTT.

CDR3 sequence (DNA): TGCAGTGCGCAGACAGACGAAAACCAGCCCCAGCATTTT. Translation gives CSAQTDENQPQHF. V and J are TRBV20-1 and TRBJ1-5, with D possibly TRBD1 on 5 matching bases. The CDR3 is 13 amino acids. Germline V lookup: CDR1 DFQATT, CDR2 SNEGSKA (reference sequence). V lost 6 bases and J 7 bases, leaving 16 bases between the germline ends.

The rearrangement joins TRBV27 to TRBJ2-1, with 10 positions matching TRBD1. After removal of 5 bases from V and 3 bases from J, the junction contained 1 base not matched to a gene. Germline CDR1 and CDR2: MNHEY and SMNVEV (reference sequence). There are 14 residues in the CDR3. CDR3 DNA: TGTGCCAGCAGTGACAGGGGGCTCTACAATGAGCAGTTCTTC. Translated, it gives CASSDRGLYNEQFF.

CDR3 coding DNA: TGCAGTGCTAGAGATGTCGTTGAGACCCAGTACTTC. Amino acid sequence: CSARDVVETQYF. The rearrangement joins TRBV20-1 to TRBJ2-5; no clear D. This CDR3 has 12 residues. Germline CDR1 reads DFQATT; CDR2 reads SNEGSKA (reference sequence). V lost 0 bases and J lost 5, with 7 bases in between.

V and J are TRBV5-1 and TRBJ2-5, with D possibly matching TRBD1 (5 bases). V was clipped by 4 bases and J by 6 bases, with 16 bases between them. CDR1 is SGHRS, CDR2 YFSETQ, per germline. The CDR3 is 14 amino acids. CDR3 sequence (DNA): TGCGCCAGCAGCCGTACAGGTTGGGAAAAGACCCAGTACTTC. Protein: CASSRTGWEKTQYF.

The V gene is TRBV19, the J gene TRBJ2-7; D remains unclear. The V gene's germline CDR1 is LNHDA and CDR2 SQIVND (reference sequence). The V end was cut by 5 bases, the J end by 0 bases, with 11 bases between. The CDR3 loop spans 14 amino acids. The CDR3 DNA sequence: TGTGCCAGTAGTGGAGCGAAGAGCTCCTACGAGCAGTACTTC. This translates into CASSGAKSSYEQYF.

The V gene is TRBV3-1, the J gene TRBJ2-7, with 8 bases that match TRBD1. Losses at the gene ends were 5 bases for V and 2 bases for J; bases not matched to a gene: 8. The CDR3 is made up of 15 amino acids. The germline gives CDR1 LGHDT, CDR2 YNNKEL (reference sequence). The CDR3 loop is CASSYTGTGAYEQYF. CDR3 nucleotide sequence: TGTGCCAGCAGCTATACCGGGACAGGTGCCTACGAGCAGTACTTC.

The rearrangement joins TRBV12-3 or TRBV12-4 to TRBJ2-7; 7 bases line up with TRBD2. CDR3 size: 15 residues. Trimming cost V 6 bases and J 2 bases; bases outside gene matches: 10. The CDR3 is CASRIHVAGAYEQYF. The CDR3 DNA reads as TGTGCCAGCAGGATCCATGTGGCGGGGGCCTACGAGCAGTACTTC.

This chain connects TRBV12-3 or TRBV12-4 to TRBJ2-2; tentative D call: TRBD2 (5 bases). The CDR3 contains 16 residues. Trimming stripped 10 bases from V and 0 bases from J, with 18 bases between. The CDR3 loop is CATGRGKASNTGELFF. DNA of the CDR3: TGTGCCACTGGGCGAGGGAAAGCTTCGAACACCGGGGAGCTGTTTTTT.

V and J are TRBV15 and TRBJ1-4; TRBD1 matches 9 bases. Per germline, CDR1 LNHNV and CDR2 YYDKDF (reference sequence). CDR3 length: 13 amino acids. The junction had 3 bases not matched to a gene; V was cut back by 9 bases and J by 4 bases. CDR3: CATNRGHNEKLFF. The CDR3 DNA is TGTGCCACGAACAGGGGGCATAATGAAAAACTGTTTTTT.

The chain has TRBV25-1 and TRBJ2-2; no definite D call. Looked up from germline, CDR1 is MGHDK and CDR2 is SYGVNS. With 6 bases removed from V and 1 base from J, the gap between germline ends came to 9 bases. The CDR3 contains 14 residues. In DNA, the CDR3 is TGTGCCAGCAGGGGCCGGCTGAACACCGGGGAGCTGTTTTTT. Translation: CASRGRLNTGELFF.